A single sample is the source of the 31 T cell receptor beta chains below, sequenced in a study of blood T cell repertoires in COVID-19. Libraries were prepared by immunoSEQ multiplex PCR; TCRdb keeps only in-frame clonotypes and omits some of them. The data hold fewer than 250,000 clones, with over 80% observed a single time. Source material: PBMCs or T cells enriched from blood (not recorded which). Receptor source: a woman between 40 and 55 years old who had recovered from COVID-19.

The CDR3 spells CSVSGLAGVGVYNEQFF. The DNA for the CDR3 is TGCAGCGTTTCGGGACTAGCGGGAGTAGGGGTCTACAATGAGCAGTTCTTC. The V and J genes are TRBV29-1 and TRBJ2-1, with 14 bases that match TRBD2. In germline, CDR1 is SQVTM, CDR2 ANQGSEA. Germline trimming cut 5 bases from V and 3 bases from J; bases unmatched to any gene: 9. The CDR3 runs 17 residues.

The chain combines TRBV30 with TRBJ1-2, with TRBD1 matching over 7 bases. CDR3 length: 15 residues. CDR1 and CDR2 (germline): GTSNPN, SVGIG (reference sequence). Unmatched junction bases numbered 10, after V lost 2 bases and J lost 4 bases. CDR3 DNA: TGTGCCTGGAGTAGTCCCGACAGGGACATCTATGGCTACACCTTC. Its translation is CAWSSPDRDIYGYTF.

Only a few counts were recorded for this clone. The gene calls are TRBV7-8 and TRBJ2-1; TRBD2 matches at 10 bases. Germline CDR1 reads SGHVS; CDR2 reads FQNEAQ. This CDR3 is 16 amino acids long. The junction had 5 bases not matched to a gene; V was cut back by 0 bases and J by 6 bases. This chain's CDR3 is CASSLAAKREGNEQFF. Here the CDR3 DNA reads TGTGCCAGCAGCTTAGCAGCGAAGCGGGAGGGCAATGAGCAGTTCTTC.

The chain carries TRBV11-2 and TRBJ2-5, with no clear D. CDR3 size: 11 residues. CDR1 and CDR2 from the germline V gene are SGHAT and FQNNGV. V dropped 2 bases and J dropped 5 bases, with 3 bases sitting between them. CDR3 bases: TGTGCCAGCAGCTTATCGGAGACCCAGTACTTC. It specifies CASSLSETQYF.

The chain uses TRBV28 and TRBJ2-7; 8 positions agree with TRBD1. The CDR3 loop spans 14 amino acids. CDR1 and CDR2 (germline): MDHEN, SYDVKM. Trimming removed 5 bases from V and 1 base from J; junction bases left unmatched: 4. CDR3 DNA: TGTGCCAGCAGTGGACAGGGTTTGTCCTACGAGCAGTACTTC. This sequence encodes CASSGQGLSYEQYF.

J is TRBJ2-5 and V is TRBV23-1; 8 bases are a match to TRBD2. TRBV23-1 is filed as an ORF, its function uncertain. Trimming cost V 0 bases and J 3 bases; bases outside gene matches: 3. The CDR3 totals 15 residues. The CDR3 loop is CASSQSSAGEETQYF. In DNA, the CDR3 is TGCGCCAGCAGTCAATCGTCAGCGGGAGAAGAGACCCAGTACTTC.

The chain combines TRBV5-4 with TRBJ1-2; 10 bases match TRBD1. This CDR3 region has 17 residues. V was pared by 3 bases and J by 6 bases, with 14 bases of the junction left unmatched. CDR1 is SGHNT, CDR2 YYREEE, per germline (reference sequence). This chain's CDR3 is CASSSPLGGQGTDGYTF. The CDR3 coding sequence is TGTGCCAGCAGCTCCCCCCTGGGGGGACAGGGGACGGATGGCTACACCTTC.

This chain links TRBV5-4 with TRBJ2-3; TRBD2 matches 8 bases. Looked up from germline, CDR1 is SGHNT and CDR2 is YYREEE (reference sequence). Trimming cost V 4 bases and J 2 bases; bases outside gene matches: 6. The CDR3 extends over 15 amino acids. CDR3 protein: CASSSGSGSTDTQYF. For the CDR3, the DNA is TGTGCCAGCAGCAGCGGGAGTGGGTCCACAGATACGCAGTATTTT.

CDR3 region: CATTRTTSNTGELFF. The CDR3 DNA reads as TGTGCCACTACTCGGACTACCTCGAACACCGGGGAGCTGTTTTTT. The chain uses TRBV2 and TRBJ2-2, with a weak D call TRBD2 (6 bases). The germline CDR1 and CDR2 sequences are SNHLY and FYNNEI. The V end was cut by 10 bases, the J end by 0 bases, with 15 bases between. This CDR3 has 15 residues.

The chain employs TRBV27 and TRBJ1-6; 8 bases are shared with TRBD1. The CDR3 is 14 residues long. The junction had 3 bases not matched to a gene; V was cut back by 4 bases and J by 7 bases. CDR1 and CDR2 (germline): MNHEY, SMNVEV (reference sequence). CDR3 loop: CASSSGQGNSPLHF. For the CDR3, the DNA is TGTGCCAGCAGTTCCGGACAGGGAAATTCACCCCTCCACTTT.

The V and J genes are TRBV9 and TRBJ1-1; 9 positions agree with TRBD1. The germline gives CDR1 SGDLS, CDR2 YYNGEE. CDR3 length: 16 amino acids. J lost 2 bases, V lost 2 bases, and 7 bases had no gene match. The CDR3 bases are TGTGCCAGCAGCGTGAGTAGGGACAGGGCTAACACTGAAGCTTTCTTT. This translates into CASSVSRDRANTEAFF.

This clone came up once. J is TRBJ1-2 and V is TRBV27; D perhaps matches TRBD1 (5 bases). V was pared by 4 bases and J by 3 bases, with 21 bases between. The CDR3 has 17 residues. Germline-derived CDR1 and CDR2 are MNHEY and SMNVEV (reference sequence). CDR3 DNA sequence: TGTGCCAGCAGTTCGGAAGGGGATGTAAGGGCGGACTATGGCTACACCTTC. Translating gives CASSSEGDVRADYGYTF.

The genes are TRBV11-3 and TRBJ2-1; the match to TRBD2 covers 7 bases. The CDR3 runs to 16 residues. CDR1 is SGHNT and CDR2 is YENEEA in the germline V gene. Trimming took 4 bases from V and 3 from J; bases not matched to a gene: 9. CDR3 nucleotide sequence: TGTGCCAGCAGCTCCCAACGACTAGCCCTCTACAATGAGCAGTTCTTC. It yields the protein CASSSQRLALYNEQFF.

The chain combines TRBV6-4 with TRBJ2-1; 7 bases line up with TRBD2. The CDR3 has 15 amino acids. V dropped 2 bases and J dropped 5; count of bases not matched to a gene: 6. Germline V gene sequence: CDR1 MRHNA, CDR2 SNTAGT. The CDR3 region is CASSDGSSGDNEQFF. DNA of the CDR3: TGTGCCAGCAGTGACGGCTCTAGCGGAGACAATGAGCAGTTCTTC.

The chain links TRBV7-9 to TRBJ2-1; TRBD2 might be the D (5 bases). Trimming left V 1 base short and J 3 bases short, with 10 bases between. The germline gives CDR1 SEHNR, CDR2 FQNEAQ (reference sequence). The CDR3 loop spans 15 amino acids. The CDR3 spells CASSLDLGNYNEQFF. In DNA form, the CDR3 reads TGTGCCAGCAGCTTAGATCTCGGGAACTACAATGAGCAGTTCTTC.

The chain is built from TRBV5-4 and TRBJ2-5; TRBD2 agrees at 7 bases. V was pared by 1 base and J by 1 base, with 4 bases of the junction left unmatched. There are 15 residues in the CDR3. Germline V lookup: CDR1 SGHNT, CDR2 YYREEE (reference sequence). As DNA, the CDR3 is TGTGCCAGCAGCTTGAAAGCGGGAACCCAAGAGACCCAGTACTTC. It translates to CASSLKAGTQETQYF. Full variable domain (outside the CDR3, taken from reference TRBV5-4 and TRBJ2-5): ETGVTQSPTHLIKTRGQQVTLRCSSQSGHNTVSWYQQALGQGPQFIFQYYREEENGRGNFPPRFSGLQFPNYSSELNVNALELDDSALYLCASSLKAGTQETQYFGPGTRLLVL.

The chain joins TRBV7-2 to TRBJ1-1; TRBD1 matches at 9 bases. The CDR3 is made up of 16 amino acids. V dropped 5 bases and J dropped 5; count of bases not matched to a gene: 12. Per germline, CDR1 SGHTA and CDR2 FQGNSA. CDR3 nucleotide sequence: TGTGCCAGCAGCCCGTCCCACAGGGGGCAGGGAACTGAAGCTTTCTTT. Protein sequence: CASSPSHRGQGTEAFF.

The V call is TRBV28, the J call TRBJ1-6; D is undetermined. The V end was cut by 4 bases, the J end by 10 bases, with 20 bases between. Germline V gene data show CDR1 as MDHEN and CDR2 as SYDVKM. There are 16 residues in the CDR3. DNA for the CDR3: TGTGCCAGCAGTTACGGCGGATCCGCGTTGAGATCACCCCTCCACTTT. Protein product: CASSYGGSALRSPLHF.

The rearrangement links TRBV6-5 to TRBJ1-3; D ambiguous. CDR1 and CDR2 (germline): MNHEY, SVGAGI. V gave up 10 bases and J gave up 4 bases, with 14 bases separating them. This CDR3 region has 13 residues. The CDR3 DNA reads as TGTGCCACTACCGGGAGCGTCGGAAACACCATATATTTT. This gives the protein CATTGSVGNTIYF.

This clone was seen only a few times. The chain couples TRBV11-2 to TRBJ2-2; D uncertain. V shed 2 bases and J shed 1 base, with 5 bases lying between them. The CDR3 spans 14 residues. Germline V gene sequence: CDR1 SGHAT, CDR2 FQNNGV. The CDR3 sequence is CASSLPGNTGELFF. The DNA of the CDR3 is TGTGCCAGCAGCTTACCAGGGAACACCGGGGAGCTGTTTTTT.

This clone has only a few counts. This rearrangement joins TRBV7-9 to TRBJ2-7; 10 bases align to TRBD1. V gave up 5 bases and J gave up 5 bases; unmatched junction bases: 3. The CDR3 sequence is 13 residues long. The V gene's germline CDR1 is SEHNR and CDR2 FQNEAQ (reference sequence). Written as DNA, the CDR3 is TGTGCCAGCAGCCAGACAGGGGGCAACGAGCAGTACGTC. Its translation is CASSQTGGNEQYV.

The V and J genes are TRBV2 and TRBJ1-2, with 10 positions matching TRBD1. The CDR3 sequence is 14 residues long. Germline trimming cut 3 bases from V and 2 bases from J; bases unmatched to any gene: 0. The germline CDR1 and CDR2 sequences are SNHLY and FYNNEI. For the CDR3, the DNA is TGTGCCAGCAGTGAGGGACAGGGGAACTATGGCTACACCTTC. This codes for CASSEGQGNYGYTF.

This sequence joins TRBV6-2 or TRBV6-3 and TRBJ1-5, with 7 bases that match TRBD1. In germline, CDR1 is MNHEY, CDR2 SVGEGT. The CDR3 has 14 amino acids. Trimming took 4 bases from V and 2 from J; bases not matched to a gene: 2. CDR3 coding DNA: TGTGCCAGCAGTTGGGGACAGCGCAATCAGCCCCAGCATTTT. Translating it yields CASSWGQRNQPQHF.

The V gene is TRBV29-1, the J gene TRBJ2-1, with 7 positions matching TRBD2. Germline V gene sequence: CDR1 SQVTM, CDR2 ANQGSEA. Trimming cost V 7 bases and J 7 bases; bases outside gene matches: 13. The CDR3 sequence is 14 residues long. In nucleotides, the CDR3 is TGCAGCGGCTCGTGGTTCGGGAGGACGAATGAGCAGTTCTTC. Translating it yields CSGSWFGRTNEQFF.

The gene calls are TRBV7-2 and TRBJ2-5; D possibly corresponds to TRBD1 (5 bases). The length of the CDR3 is 13 residues. V was clipped by 3 bases and J by 1 base, with 6 bases between them. CDR1 is SGHTA and CDR2 is FQGNSA in the germline V gene. CDR3 loop: CASSFDSQETQYF. The CDR3 nucleotides read TGTGCCAGCAGCTTTGACAGCCAAGAGACCCAGTACTTC.

CDR3 sequence: CASSPASGRAVDTQYF. CDR3 DNA sequence: TGCGCCAGCAGCCCCGCTAGCGGGAGGGCCGTAGATACGCAGTATTTT. This rearrangement joins TRBV5-1 to TRBJ2-3, with 12 bases that match TRBD2. The CDR3 is made up of 16 amino acids. Trimming cost V 4 bases and J 5 bases; bases outside gene matches: 8. Germline CDR1 reads SGHRS; CDR2 reads YFSETQ.

The chain combines TRBV5-1 with TRBJ2-3, with 9 positions matching TRBD2. In germline, CDR1 is SGHRS, CDR2 YFSETQ. Trimming at V came to 5 bases and at J to 3 bases, leaving 4 bases not matched to a gene. The CDR3 contains 14 residues. The CDR3 nucleotides read TGCGCCAGCAGTGGAACTAGCGGGACAGATACGCAGTATTTT. Amino acid sequence: CASSGTSGTDTQYF. Full variable domain (missing parts from reference TRBV5-1 and TRBJ2-3): KAGVTQTPRYLIKTRGQQVTLSCSPISGHRSVSWYQQTPGQGLQFLFEYFSETQRNKGNFPGRFSGRQFSNSRSEMNVSTLELGDSALYLCASSGTSGTDTQYFGPGTRLTVL.

Comments on this clone: One junction end does not reproduce the germline sequence, and a read error may be involved. The chain has TRBV6-1 and TRBJ1-2, with D uncertain. The CDR3 spans 13 residues. Germline V gene data show CDR1 as MNHNS and CDR2 as SASEGT. CDR3 amino acids: CASNEALNYGYTF. In nucleotides, the CDR3 is TGTGCCAGCAATGAAGCCCTTAACTATGGCTACACCTTC.

Only a few counts were recorded for this clone. The chain links TRBV5-1 to TRBJ2-2; the D gene is possibly TRBD2 (6 bases). V dropped 7 bases and J dropped 2 bases, with 12 bases sitting between them. CDR3 size: 14 residues. Per the germline V gene, CDR1 is SGHRS and CDR2 is YFSETQ. CDR3 DNA sequence: TGCGCCAGCGATCCGGGAGTTAACACCGGGGAGCTGTTTTTT. Protein product: CASDPGVNTGELFF. Based on the CDR3 plus reference TRBV5-1 and TRBJ2-2, the full variable domain is KAGVTQTPRYLIKTRGQQVTLSCSPISGHRSVSWYQQTPGQGLQFLFEYFSETQRNKGNFPGRFSGRQFSNSRSEMNVSTLELGDSALYLCASDPGVNTGELFFGEGSRLTVL.

The chain couples TRBV5-1 to TRBJ2-3; 9 bases map to TRBD2. The germline V gene has CDR1 SGHRS and CDR2 YFSETQ. V lost 3 bases and J lost 2; bases outside the gene matches: 10. This CDR3 region has 17 residues. The CDR3 is CASSYELTSGTTDTQYF. The DNA for the CDR3 is TGCGCCAGCAGCTACGAACTGACTAGCGGAACCACAGATACGCAGTATTTT.

This clone has a single count. The rearrangement joins TRBV11-1 to TRBJ1-2; D uncertain. This CDR3 is built from 13 residues. Germline loops: CDR1 SGHAT, CDR2 FQDESV (reference sequence). Trimming cost V 2 bases and J 2 bases, with 6 bases left between them. The CDR3 bases are TGTGCCAGCAGCTTATCAGGAAACTATGGCTACACCTTC. Its protein product is CASSLSGNYGYTF. The full variable domain, its missing parts supplied by reference TRBV11-1 and TRBJ1-2, is EAEVAQSPRYKITEKSQAVAFWCDPISGHATLYWYRQILGQGPELLVQFQDESVVDDSQLPKDRFSAERLKGVDSTLKIQPAELGDSAMYLCASSLSGNYGYTFGSGTRLTVV.